In this sample, the clone carrying this T cell receptor beta chain is medium-sized. Its antigen is currently unknown. These data originate in a study of spatial heterogeneity in lung cancer. Across the whole study: Consistently, beta-chain sequences turned up in larger numbers than alpha-chain sequences did. TCR transcript counts in tumor regions correlated strongly with a T cell module score from matched bulk RNA-seq. Whole-study results and caveats: How many expanded intratumoral alpha and beta TCRs were present tracked the tumor mutation count, which was a count of nonsynonymous mutations. Nonsynonymous mutations, ubiquitous and regional, were tracked respectively by counts of ubiquitous and regional expanded TCRs.

Time point meaning: sample taken at primary tumor resection. Germline CDR1 reads SGHRS; CDR2 reads YFSETQ. The CDR3 covers 12 residues. V was shortened by 6 bases and J by 7 bases, with 10 bases between the two germline ends. MiXCR, run by TCRdb on the 5' RACE reads, gives a single entry per CDR3 protein. Of 3,400 or so distinct CDR3 sequences listed, about 15% are singletons. The genes are TRBV5-1 and TRBJ2-2; D ambiguous. The source material was lung tumor tissue, sampled at surgery. The receptor was derived from a female donor with early-stage non-small cell lung cancer. The CDR3 region has the DNA TGCGCCAGCAATAAAGGGAACGGGGAGCTGTTTTTT. Translation gives CASNKGNGELFF.